One and the same sample provided the 16 T cell receptor beta chains below, sequenced in a study of blood T cell repertoires in COVID-19. Repertoires were generated with immunoSEQ multiplex PCR, while TCRdb's copy carries only in-frame clones and drops some. Among about 150,000 clones listed, 70% to 80% were seen once. The source material was peripheral blood. These receptors originate from a man aged 50 to 60 with acute or convalescent COVID-19.

In its sample, this clone was seen once. This chain uses TRBV19 with TRBJ1-6, with D unresolved. Trimming left V 2 bases short and J 8 bases short, with 7 bases between. The CDR3 runs to 13 residues. The germline V gene has CDR1 LNHDA and CDR2 SQIVND (reference sequence). The CDR3 protein is CASSIFPDSPLHF. The CDR3 DNA sequence: TGTGCCAGTAGTATATTTCCGGATTCACCCCTCCACTTT.

The chain combines TRBV12-5 with TRBJ1-6; the D gene is possibly TRBD1 (6 bases). The ends were cut back, 1 base at V and 7 bases at J, with 11 bases in the middle. CDR1 is LGHNT and CDR2 is FRNRAP in the germline V gene. The CDR3 spans 15 residues. This CDR3 is CASGLGTVPNSPLHF. In DNA, the CDR3 is TGTGCTAGTGGTTTGGGGACAGTTCCAAATTCACCCCTCCACTTT.

The chain is built from TRBV7-6 and TRBJ1-4; D is ambiguous. The CDR3 covers 13 residues. With 1 base removed from V and 7 bases from J, the gap between germline ends came to 7 bases. Looked up from germline, CDR1 is SGHVS and CDR2 is FNYEAQ. CDR3 nucleotides: TGTGCCAGCAGCTTAGTCCGGGGTGAAAAACTGTTTTTT. This gives the protein CASSLVRGEKLFF.

J is TRBJ2-2 and V is TRBV2; no reliable D call. The V gene's germline CDR1 is SNHLY and CDR2 FYNNEI. The CDR3 runs 13 residues. Trimming removed 10 bases from V and 1 base from J, with 10 bases in between. The CDR3 nucleotides are TGTGCCACAAGACCAGGGAACACCGGGGAGCTGTTTTTT. It yields the protein CATRPGNTGELFF.

This clone appeared once. V usage is TRBV19 and J usage is TRBJ1-1, with 10 bases lining up with TRBD1. Germline CDR1 LNHDA, CDR2 SQIVND (reference sequence). J lost 6 bases, V lost 4 bases, and 5 bases had no gene match. The CDR3 length is 14 residues. CDR3 coding DNA: TGTGCCAGTAGTAACCGGGACAGGGGCCCTGAAGCTTTCTTT. It encodes CASSNRDRGPEAFF.

This chain connects TRBV27 to TRBJ2-6; the match to TRBD1 covers 7 bases. CDR1 and CDR2 (germline): MNHEY, SMNVEV (reference sequence). The J segment lost 0 bases and the V segment lost 5 bases, leaving 10 bases of the junction unmatched. This CDR3 comprises 18 residues. The CDR3 sequence: CASSLWTGVSSGANVLTF. The CDR3 bases are TGTGCCAGCAGTCTCTGGACAGGCGTCAGCTCTGGGGCCAACGTCCTGACTTTC.

The chain links TRBV2 to TRBJ2-2; 9 bases are shared with TRBD2. CDR1 SNHLY and CDR2 FYNNEI come from the germline V gene. Trimming cost V 7 bases and J 3 bases; bases outside gene matches: 6. This CDR3 has 15 amino acids. In nucleotides, the CDR3 is TGTGCCAGCACCAGCGGGGGGCAGGACACCGGGGAGCTGTTTTTT. Translating gives CASTSGGQDTGELFF.

The rearrangement links TRBV6-5 to TRBJ2-7; 7 positions match TRBD1. With V trimmed by 10 bases and J by 4 bases, 13 bases remained unmatched. There are 14 residues in the CDR3. The germline CDR1 and CDR2 sequences are MNHEY and SVGAGI. The CDR3 is CATDQPGQTYEQYV. DNA for the CDR3: TGTGCCACCGACCAACCGGGACAGACATACGAGCAGTACGTC.

This clone has only one observation. V is TRBV5-6 and J is TRBJ1-5; TRBD1 might be the D (6 bases). The V gene lost 1 base and the J gene lost 2 bases, with 7 bases spanning the gap. The CDR3 is 14 amino acids. Germline values: CDR1 SGHDT, CDR2 YYEEEE. The CDR3 DNA sequence: TGTGCCAGCAGCTTGCCAGGGGGCAATCAGCCCCAGCATTTT. Its translation: CASSLPGGNQPQHF.

Comments on this clone: Other DNA sequences in the same sample also yield this CDR3. The chain joins TRBV19 to TRBJ2-1, with D perhaps matching TRBD1 (5 bases). This CDR3 spans 14 amino acids. The germline CDR1 and CDR2 sequences are LNHDA and SQIVND (reference sequence). The V and J ends lost 4 bases and 0 bases respectively, with 7 bases between them. CDR3 DNA: TGTGCCAGTAGTAGGGGCGCCTCCTACAATGAGCAGTTCTTC. Translating it yields CASSRGASYNEQFF. Full variable domain (rest looked up from reference TRBV19 and TRBJ2-1): DGGITQSPKYLFRKEGQNVTLSCEQNLNHDAMYWYRQDPGQGLRLIYYSQIVNDFQKGDIAEGYSVSREKKESFPLTVTSAQKNPTAFYLCASSRGASYNEQFFGPGTRLTVL.

V usage is TRBV10-1 and J usage is TRBJ2-3; tentative D call: TRBD1 (6 bases). Germline assignment: CDR1 WNHNN and CDR2 SYGVQD (reference sequence). Trimming took 6 bases from V and 3 from J, leaving 16 bases between them. The CDR3 loop spans 15 amino acids. In nucleotides, the CDR3 is TGCGCCAGCAGAAGGACCGGGACACCTACAGATACGCAGTATTTT. Its translation: CASRRTGTPTDTQYF.

This clone occurred a few times. The chain couples TRBV10-3 to TRBJ2-7; possibly TRBD1 for D (6 bases). This CDR3 spans 14 amino acids. V lost 3 bases, J lost 0 bases, and 9 bases lay in between. Germline V gives CDR1 ENHRY, CDR2 SYGVKD. The CDR3 here is CAISERQDSYEQYF. Written as DNA, the CDR3 is TGTGCCATCAGTGAAAGACAGGACTCCTACGAGCAGTACTTC.

This chain uses TRBV7-9 with TRBJ1-1, with a tentative D call TRBD1 (6 bases). V shed 6 bases and J shed 6 bases, with 17 bases lying between them. Germline V gives CDR1 SEHNR, CDR2 FQNEAQ (reference sequence). The CDR3 has 14 residues. The CDR3 protein is CASRPHPPGAEAFF. DNA of the CDR3: TGTGCCAGCAGACCCCACCCCCCAGGGGCTGAAGCTTTCTTT.

This clone was seen only once. The chain's CDR3 is CASSPGTGALRGNTIYF. CDR3 nucleotides: TGTGCCAGCAGTCCAGGGACAGGGGCCCTGCGTGGAAACACCATATATTTT. This chain uses TRBV27 with TRBJ1-3; 10 bases line up with TRBD1. Germline V gives CDR1 MNHEY, CDR2 SMNVEV (reference sequence). Trimming cost V 5 bases and J 3 bases; bases outside gene matches: 10. The CDR3 contains 17 residues.

This chain connects TRBV7-2 to TRBJ2-3, with 12 bases fitting TRBD2. CDR3 length equals 18 residues. The J segment lost 2 bases and the V segment lost 0 bases, leaving 6 bases of the junction unmatched. Germline-derived CDR1 and CDR2 are SGHTA and FQGNSA. The CDR3 is CASSLARLAGDLTDTQYF. The DNA for the CDR3 is TGTGCCAGCAGCTTAGCCAGACTAGCGGGGGATCTCACAGATACGCAGTATTTT. Combining the CDR3 with reference TRBV7-2 and TRBJ2-3 gives the whole variable domain GAGVSQSPSNKVTEKGKDVELRCDPISGHTALYWYRQSLGQGLEFLIYFQGNSAPDKSGLPSDRFSAERTGGSVSTLTIQRTQQEDSAVYLCASSLARLAGDLTDTQYFGPGTRLTVL.

The chain links TRBV14 to TRBJ2-3, with 13 bases identical to TRBD2. The CDR3 loop spans 17 amino acids. From germline, CDR1 is SGHDN and CDR2 FVKESK. Trimming removed 4 bases from V and 2 bases from J; junction bases left unmatched: 6. The CDR3 sequence: CASSPTSGGPLTDTQYF. The CDR3 coding sequence is TGTGCCAGCAGCCCGACTAGCGGGGGGCCTCTCACAGATACGCAGTATTTT.